These 5 T cell receptor beta chains were sequenced from one sample in a study of T cell clonality in common variable immunodeficiency. Method: immunoSEQ multiplex PCR; TCRdb's copy keeps in-frame clones and lacks some. The data show around 50,000 clones, with none appearing a single time. The specimen sequenced was peripheral blood mononuclear cells. Receptors originate from a person aged 18 to 75 in good health.

The table lists this clone with many counts. Read coverage stops 3 residues before the CDR3 terminus; the germline J gene supplies the remainder. The chain uses TRBV20-1 and TRBJ2-7; 7 nucleotides match TRBD1. CDR3 length equals 15 residues. In germline, CDR1 is DFQATT, CDR2 SNEGSKA (reference sequence). After removal of 6 bases from V and 0 bases from J, the junction contained 11 bases not matched to a gene. CDR3 residues: CSAQGDSSSSYEQYF. The DNA read from the CDR3 is TGCAGTGCCCAGGGGGACAGTTCGAGCTCCTACGAG.

This clone showed up many times. The read halts 3 residues ahead of the CDR3 end, with the missing end drawn from the germline J gene. This chain joins TRBV6-2 or TRBV6-3 and TRBJ2-3, with 7 bases fitting TRBD2. Germline assignment: CDR1 MNHEY and CDR2 SVGEGT. The CDR3 has 16 residues. V lost 2 bases and J lost 0; bases outside the gene matches: 5. The CDR3 DNA, read in part, is TGTGCCAGCAGTTACCCGGGGGGACTAAGCACAGATACG. Translation gives CASSYPGGLSTDT. The CDR3, in full, reads CASSYPGGLSTDTQYF.

This clone was detected many times. Read data end 3 residues before the CDR3 end; the end is taken from the germline J gene. V is TRBV20-1 and J is TRBJ1-1; perhaps TRBD1 as D (5 bases). CDR1 is DFQATT and CDR2 is SNEGSKA in the germline V gene (reference sequence). The V and J ends lost 4 bases and 2 bases respectively, with 14 bases between them. This CDR3 has 14 residues. CDR3 residues: CSAKRGSPNTEAFF. CDR3 bases read: TGCAGTGCTAAGAGGGGCAGCCCTAACACTGAA.

Notes on this clone: The read halts 3 residues ahead of the CDR3 end, with the missing end drawn from the germline J gene. This chain connects TRBV6-2 or TRBV6-3 to TRBJ1-2; no clear D. Germline-derived CDR1 and CDR2 are MNHEY and SVGEGT. This CDR3 is built from 13 residues. The CDR3 region is CASSNMLSYDYTF. CDR3 DNA, as far as it was read: TGTGCCAGCAGCAACATGCTTAGCTACGAC.

This clone was counted at least ten times. The read comes to an end 3 residues before the CDR3 does, leaving the germline J gene to fill in the end. J is TRBJ2-1 and V is TRBV19; 8 nucleotides agree with TRBD2. J was trimmed by 3 bases and V by 3 bases; bases with no gene match: 4. This CDR3 is built from 15 residues. Germline lookup yields CDR1 LNHDA and CDR2 SQIVND (reference sequence). CDR3 in amino acids: CASSISREDYNEQFF. CDR3 DNA (partial): TGTGCCAGTAGTATCTCGCGGGAGGACTACAATGAG. Combining the CDR3 with reference TRBV19 and TRBJ2-1 gives the whole variable domain DGGITQSPKYLFRKEGQNVTLSCEQNLNHDAMYWYRQDPGQGLRLIYYSQIVNDFQKGDIAEGYSVSREKKESFPLTVTSAQKNPTAFYLCASSISREDYNEQFFGPGTRLTVL.